These 20 T cell receptor beta chains were all obtained from the same sample, sequenced in a study of long-term antiretroviral therapy in people with HIV. Survey level was the resolution at which the v3.0 immunoSEQ assay ran. TCRdb keeps only in-frame clones here, not all; method: immunoSEQ multiplex PCR. Of about 44,000 clones in the sample, over 90% were seen once. This specimen was unsorted PBMCs, taken 3.7 years after starting antiretroviral therapy. The origin of the receptors is a woman in her forties or fifties with HIV.

This sequence joins TRBV5-4 and TRBJ2-7; the match to TRBD2 covers 7 bases. This CDR3 comprises 16 residues. V was pared by 4 bases and J by 0 bases, with 10 bases of the junction left unmatched. The germline V gene has CDR1 SGHNT and CDR2 YYREEE (reference sequence). CDR3 sequence: CASSDIGRGSSYEQYF. The CDR3 DNA sequence: TGTGCCAGCAGCGACATTGGGCGGGGGAGCTCCTACGAGCAGTACTTC. The variable domain in full, with the rest retrieved from reference TRBV5-4 and TRBJ2-7, is ETGVTQSPTHLIKTRGQQVTLRCSSQSGHNTVSWYQQALGQGPQFIFQYYREEENGRGNFPPRFSGLQFPNYSSELNVNALELDDSALYLCASSDIGRGSSYEQYFGPGTRLTVT.

The chain is built from TRBV5-4 and TRBJ2-7, with 9 bases aligning to TRBD1. Germline V gene sequence: CDR1 SGHNT, CDR2 YYREEE (reference sequence). V was pared by 3 bases and J by 3 bases, with 7 bases of the junction left unmatched. CDR3 length: 15 amino acids. The CDR3 loop is CASSSRDRERYEQYF. CDR3 nucleotide sequence: TGTGCCAGCAGCTCCCGGGACAGGGAGCGCTACGAGCAGTACTTC.

The rearrangement links TRBV9 to TRBJ2-7; the D gene is possibly TRBD2 (6 bases). The CDR3 is 14 amino acids. Germline assignment: CDR1 SGDLS and CDR2 YYNGEE. V was clipped by 0 bases and J by 7 bases, with 14 bases between them. The CDR3 DNA reads TGTGCCAGCAGCGTAGTTAGCGACGCGGGGGAGCAGTACTTC. Amino acid sequence: CASSVVSDAGEQYF.

V gene TRBV5-6 combines with J gene TRBJ1-1; D uncertain. CDR3 size: 12 residues. Germline values: CDR1 SGHDT, CDR2 YYEEEE. V was cut by 4 bases and J by 4 bases, with 8 bases left in between. CDR3 sequence (DNA): TGTGCCAGCAGCCCTCCCGGCACTGAAGCTTTCTTT. This codes for CASSPPGTEAFF.

V gene TRBV6-5 combines with J gene TRBJ1-2; D is perhaps TRBD1 (5 bases). The germline gives CDR1 MNHEY, CDR2 SVGAGI. There are 13 residues in the CDR3. V dropped 6 bases and J dropped 7 bases, with 15 bases sitting between them. The CDR3 DNA reads as TGTGCCAGCAGGGGAGTGGGGCCCGCTGGCTACACCTTC. Translation gives CASRGVGPAGYTF.

The chain joins TRBV2 to TRBJ1-1; maybe TRBD1 (6 bases). The CDR3 covers 12 residues. CDR1 is SNHLY and CDR2 is FYNNEI in the germline V gene. Trimming shortened V by 5 bases and J by 4 bases, and 8 bases separated the two germline ends. This CDR3 is CASSIQGTEAFF. The DNA of the CDR3 is TGTGCCAGCAGTATACAGGGCACTGAAGCTTTCTTT.

The chain has TRBV28 and TRBJ1-1; 8 nucleotides match TRBD1. The CDR3 length is 13 residues. Germline assignment: CDR1 MDHEN and CDR2 SYDVKM. Trimming removed 7 bases from V and 4 bases from J; junction bases left unmatched: 5. This CDR3 is CASIRTGLTEAFF. The CDR3, as DNA: TGTGCCAGCATTCGGACAGGGCTCACTGAAGCTTTCTTT.

The chain links TRBV9 to TRBJ2-7; TRBD1 is a possible D gene (5 bases). V gave up 0 bases and J gave up 4 bases, with 20 bases separating them. The CDR3 length is 17 residues. Germline CDR1 reads SGDLS; CDR2 reads YYNGEE. Here the CDR3 reads CASSVGNLGPQGYEQYF. The CDR3 DNA sequence: TGTGCCAGCAGCGTAGGAAACTTAGGCCCGCAGGGTTACGAGCAGTACTTC.

The chain has TRBV28 and TRBJ2-7, with D possibly called TRBD1 or TRBD2 (5 bases each). This CDR3 comprises 15 residues. The ends were cut back, 7 bases at V and 1 base at J, with 17 bases in the middle. The germline gives CDR1 MDHEN, CDR2 SYDVKM. The CDR3 nucleotides are TGTGCCAGCATTAGTGCAGGGACGCCTTCCTACGAGCAGTACTTC. Its protein product is CASISAGTPSYEQYF.

The J gene is TRBJ2-7, the V gene TRBV6-5; 10 bases are shared with TRBD1. Germline CDR1 is MNHEY and CDR2 is SVGAGI. Trimming removed 8 bases from V and 3 bases from J; junction bases left unmatched: 7. The CDR3 runs 14 residues. CDR3 in amino acids: CASGSGTGVYEQYF. The CDR3 DNA sequence: TGTGCCAGCGGTTCCGGGACAGGGGTCTACGAGCAGTACTTC.

The chain recombines TRBV5-1 with TRBJ2-7; 9 bases are a match to TRBD2. V gave up 0 bases and J gave up 3 bases; unmatched junction bases: 7. CDR1 SGHRS and CDR2 YFSETQ come from the germline V gene. The CDR3 runs to 16 residues. The CDR3 reads CASSLATASGVYEQYF. In DNA form, the CDR3 reads TGCGCCAGCAGCTTGGCTACGGCTAGCGGGGTCTACGAGCAGTACTTC.

J is TRBJ1-1 and V is TRBV6-5; 8 positions agree with TRBD1. CDR3 size: 14 residues. J gave up 10 bases and V 2 bases, and 9 bases lay outside the gene matches. Germline V lookup: CDR1 MNHEY, CDR2 SVGAGI. DNA for the CDR3: TGTGCCAGCAGTTACACAGCCGGGACAGGTCGAGCTTTCTTT. As protein: CASSYTAGTGRAFF.

V usage is TRBV18 and J usage is TRBJ1-2; D is unclear. The germline V gene has CDR1 KGHSH and CDR2 LQKENI. Trimming stripped 0 bases from V and 7 bases from J, with 15 bases between. The CDR3 has 15 residues. The CDR3 is CASSPPIGPPGGYTF. The DNA for the CDR3 is TGTGCCAGCTCACCACCGATAGGGCCTCCTGGTGGCTACACCTTC.

The chain combines TRBV4-1 with TRBJ2-1, with D uncertain. This CDR3 has 14 amino acids. Between the trimmed V and J ends, which lost 3 bases and 4 bases, there was a span of 10 bases. CDR1 and CDR2 from the germline V gene are MGHRA and YSYEKL. The DNA for the CDR3 is TGCGCCAGCAGCCAGGTTTCAGCGTACAATGAGCAGTTCTTC. Amino acid sequence: CASSQVSAYNEQFF.

V gene TRBV12-2 combines with J gene TRBJ1-2. TRBV12-2 is an annotated pseudogene. There are 16 residues in the CDR3. CDR3 in DNA: TGTGCAAGTCGCTCGGGAGGACAGTCTTGGGGCTATGGCTACACCTTC. It is translated as CASRSGGQSWGYGYTF.

The chain carries TRBV5-1 and TRBJ2-7; tentatively, D is TRBD1 (5 bases). V gave up 6 bases and J gave up 4 bases, with 17 bases separating them. The V gene's germline CDR1 is SGHRS and CDR2 YFSETQ. The CDR3 has 14 residues. The CDR3 DNA reads as TGCGCCAGCACCGCCCAGGGATCCTCTTACGAGCAGTACTTC. This translates into CASTAQGSSYEQYF.

The chain recombines TRBV9 with TRBJ1-6; D gene ambiguous. V dropped 1 base and J dropped 0 bases, with 8 bases sitting between them. The CDR3 consists of 16 residues. Per germline, CDR1 SGDLS and CDR2 YYNGEE. The CDR3 sequence: CASSVSEGSYNSPLHF. DNA of the CDR3: TGTGCCAGCAGCGTATCTGAGGGCTCCTATAATTCACCCCTCCACTTT.

V is TRBV29-1 and J is TRBJ1-5, with TRBD1 matching over 7 bases. This CDR3 region has 14 residues. After removal of 4 bases from V and 2 bases from J, the junction contained 5 bases not matched to a gene. The germline V gene has CDR1 SQVTM and CDR2 ANQGSEA. The chain's CDR3 is CSVAGRGGNQPQHF. The CDR3 DNA reads as TGCAGCGTTGCGGGCAGGGGGGGCAATCAGCCCCAGCATTTT. Based on the CDR3 plus reference TRBV29-1 and TRBJ1-5, the full variable domain is SAVISQKPSRDICQRGTSLTIQCQVDSQVTMMFWYRQQPGQSLTLIATANQGSEATYESGFVIDKFPISRPNLTFSTLTVSNMSPEDSSIYLCSVAGRGGNQPQHFGDGTRLSIL.

The chain carries TRBV9 and TRBJ1-3, with TRBD1 matching 7 bases. V trimming: 0 bases; J trimming: 2 bases; junction bases outside the gene matches: 5. The CDR3 totals 16 residues. Germline CDR1 reads SGDLS; CDR2 reads YYNGEE. For the CDR3, the DNA is TGTGCCAGCAGCGTAGGTCCGACAGGGACTGGAAACACCATATATTTT. Residues: CASSVGPTGTGNTIYF.

The chain couples TRBV30 to TRBJ1-6; D gene uncertain. Germline loops: CDR1 GTSNPN, CDR2 SVGIG (reference sequence). The CDR3 runs 17 residues. V was shortened by 1 base and J by 4 bases, with 17 bases between the two germline ends. The CDR3: CAWSGLNSVEYNSPLHF. CDR3 nucleotides: TGTGCCTGGAGTGGATTAAATTCAGTAGAGTATAATTCACCCCTCCACTTT. Filled out from reference TRBV30 and TRBJ1-6, the complete variable domain reads SQTIHQWPATLVQPVGSPLSLECTVEGTSNPNLYWYRQAAGRGLQLLFYSVGIGQISSEVPQNLSASRPQDRQFILSSKKLLLSDSGFYLCAWSGLNSVEYNSPLHFGNGTRLTVT.